This T cell receptor (beta chain) originates from a study of shared T cell receptors in the human thymus (dated by TCRdb to about 2021). At the level of the whole study: The study investigated the way shared, self-reactive T-cell receptor alpha chains are produced in the human thymus.

Spanning cysteine to phenylalanine, the CDR3 consists of 21 amino acids. The read is trimmed to its CDR3 DNA, 63 bases read in frame from base 1. Germline trimming: 2 bases from V, 0 bases from J; junction bases outside gene matches: 12. Per the germline V gene (reference sequence), PRHDT is the CDR1 and FYEKMQ is the CDR2. The library was prepared using the immunoSEQ multiplex PCR assay. The table comes from immuneACCESS by way of TCRdb, which keeps in-frame sequences with V and J called. Part of the clones is missing from these tables; in studies checked, under half for an unresolved V gene and the rest for unknown reasons. The sample table lists fewer than 700,000 clones, more than 75% of them with a count of one. Of the sample, over 0.008% falls within the top ten clones. As regards this clone: Its antigen remains unidentified. Nothing much larger sits one base from this clone, and base qualities are not available.

This sample also appeared in a second study, on human thymus T cells. Per that second paper: The donors were immunologically healthy infants in Finland who had open corrective cardiac surgery for congenital heart defects. Thymus tissue was obtained as surgical resects removed during corrective cardiac surgery. V and J gene segment usage appeared biased in both thymic and peripheral blood repertoires. According to the related research, thymic TCR repertoires were highly overlapping among unrelated individuals. The study described the TCR alpha and beta repertoires in about eight infant thymus samples and four matching peripheral blood samples. The cohort included six male and a couple of female infants, with donor ages spanning 7 to 244 days. Thymocytes were released mechanically from tissue and stored at -70 °C as pellets of about 9-32 million cells. A QIAsymphony instrument was used to extract genomic DNA from the frozen cell pellets. TCRB and TCRAD loci were amplified from a standardized quantity of quality-controlled genomic DNA using the immunoSEQ multiplex PCR assay. The amplicons covered the V(D)J region and were long enough to include the CDR3 and to identify the V and J genes. The commercial immunoSEQ service was used to sequence amplicons on an Illumina platform. Primer bias and sequencing errors were corrected using previously described methods, and TCRAD and TCRB definitions followed the IMGT database. The repertoires were analysed using immunoSEQ Analyzer 3.0 and VDJTools for basic statistics, V/J segment usage, diversity estimates, rarefaction and pairwise overlap. Chao1, ChaoE, Efron-Thisted, Shannon and inverse Simpson indices were used to estimate diversity, which was also estimated on datasets down-sampled to the smallest sample. Repertoire overlap was determined by strict matching of CDR3 nucleotide sequence, V gene and J gene, and Jaccard-based multidimensional scaling clustering was applied. Thymus samples yielded on average roughly 790,000 unique TCRB clonotypes, compared with about 80,000 from blood samples.

The V and J segments used are TRBV13 and TRBJ2-6; 11 central bases correspond to TRBD2. This receptor was taken from a boy under two years old with a congenital heart defect. Donor details come from another sample of the same person, matched by shared clones. Material for sequencing was thymocytes. The nucleotides read TGTGCCAGCAGCTTATACGCGGGGACTAGCGGAGTTCCCTCTGGGGCCAACGTCCTGACTTTC. This translates into CASSLYAGTSGVPSGANVLTF.